What follows describes a single T cell receptor (beta chain). Its antigen remains undetermined. Base qualities are not recorded, but no much larger clone differs from it by a single base. For TCRbeta CDR3 sequencing, genomic DNA from the sorted cells was extracted using the QIAGEN DNeasy Blood and Tissue Kit. High-throughput TCRbeta CDR3 sequencing, which included PCR amplification with bias correction and internal controls, was done commercially through immunoSEQ. For the original study's pipeline: Unique productive TCRbeta sequences were defined by CDR3 nucleotide sequence when primers matched and otherwise by CDR3 amino acid sequence together with Vbeta and Jbeta genes. Sequences were defined as donor-reactive when expanded at least 5-fold in CFSE-low cells versus unstimulated cells and present at a frequency of at least 0.01% in CFSE-low cells. Repertoire divergence was quantified by Jensen-Shannon divergence calculated from the top 100 TCRbeta sequences ranked by frequency. For samples with multiple sequencing runs, sorting error was corrected in each run separately before the runs were combined. TCRdb retrieved this table from immuneACCESS and kept in-frame rearrangements only. Not all clones are present; in checked studies, unresolved V genes account for under half, and no reason is known for the remainder. The D gene and trimming were derived from the DNA, and the V and J assignments and clone size from that table. Here the sample has around 4,300 clones; roughly 56% occur a single time. Roughly 4% of the sample goes to the ten largest clones.

Blood from healthy controls was obtained either as purchased buffy coats or from healthy volunteers. Healthy control blood was processed by Ficoll density gradient to PBMCs and cryopreserved; patient PBMCs were collected before and after transplant. This record comes from a study of Tregs in tolerant kidney transplant recipients (dated by TCRdb to between 2018 and 2020). The study in broad terms: For bulk CFSE mixed lymphocyte reactions, CFSE-labeled recipient PBMCs were cocultured for 6 days with irradiated donor PBMCs and were then stained for CD3/CD4/CD8 and FACS-sorted. The study applied TCRbeta sequencing to find donor-specific regulatory T cells before combined kidney and bone marrow transplantation and then followed those same cells after transplant. TCRbeta repertoire sequencing was used in a few healthy controls to compare several ways of expanding Tregs specific for an allogeneic donor. Broad study findings and their caveats: Expanding Tregs with activated donor B cells appeared to identify the most biologically relevant and donor-specific TCRbeta repertoire. The study was limited by small patient numbers, and the findings need validation in larger populations and under other immunosuppression protocols. Although technical replication error seemed to be minimal, the question of biological reproducibility was not addressed directly.

The CDR3, from cysteine to phenylalanine, totals 14 residues. The sequence is cut down to CDR3 DNA, 42 bases in frame from base 1. V loses 4 bases of germline sequence and J loses 4 bases, and the interval between the two ends is 10 bases. The germline V gene (reference sequence) supplies CDR1 MNHEY and CDR2 SMNVEV. Specimen: CD8+ T cells from blood cultured with allogeneic cells. This clonotype was obtained from a human donor in good health. The V and J genes are TRBV27 and TRBJ2-2, with the D call perhaps TRBD1 or TRBD2, as 5 bases match in each case. The sequenced DNA: TGTGCCAGCAGTTGGGGGAGCTCCACCGGGGAGCTGTTTTTT. Translated, it gives CASSWGSSTGELFF.